The T cell receptor (beta chain) under discussion was sequenced for a study of CD8+CD57+ T cells in acquired aplastic anemia. Overall study: DNA from sorted CD4+ and CD8+ cells averaged about 3.2 ug.

Patients chosen for sequencing had CD8+CD57+ cells that had expanded, as shown by flow cytometry. As to this clonotype: An end of the junction does not agree with germline; a read error may underlie this.

Profiling of TCR beta VDJ combinations and CDR3 sequences used genomic DNA as template. TCRdb processed the reads anew with MiXCR; each CDR3 protein has one entry. Of some 180,000 distinct CDR3 sequences listed, around 63% are singletons. CDR3 length: 12 residues. CDR1 LGHNA and CDR2 YNFKEQ come from the germline V gene. The sequenced sample was sorted CD4+, CD8+, or CD8+CD57+ T cells (not recorded which) from PBMCs. The J gene is TRBJ1-1, the V gene TRBV4-2; possibly TRBD1 for D (6 bases). The receptor was isolated from a human donor with aplastic anemia. Here the CDR3 reads CAGSQGGSEAFF. As DNA, the CDR3 is TGTGCCGGCAGCCAAGGGGGATCGGAAGCTTTCTTT.